Below, 28 T cell receptor beta chains from the same sample are listed, as sequenced in a study of blood T cell repertoires in COVID-19. Clones were read by immunoSEQ multiplex PCR, and TCRdb kept only the in-frame ones, dropping some. The table includes some 300,000 clones, 90% detected once. The sequencing input was PBMCs or T cells enriched from blood (not recorded which). Receptor source: a woman aged 18-30 years with acute COVID-19.

This chain connects TRBV27 to TRBJ1-1; the D gene is possibly TRBD1 (6 bases). This CDR3 spans 14 amino acids. Germline-derived CDR1 and CDR2 are MNHEY and SMNVEV (reference sequence). V lost 0 bases and J lost 7, with 12 bases in between. The CDR3 DNA follows: TGTGCCAGCAGTTTATCCCGGGGGGCTGGTGAAGCTTTCTTT. Translation: CASSLSRGAGEAFF.

This chain connects TRBV28 to TRBJ2-1; 10 nucleotides line up with TRBD2. The CDR3 is 17 amino acids. After removal of 3 bases from V and 8 bases from J, the junction contained 13 bases not matched to a gene. The germline V gene has CDR1 MDHEN and CDR2 SYDVKM. The CDR3 spells CASSFWASASGSYEQFF. CDR3 DNA sequence: TGTGCCAGCAGTTTCTGGGCGTCGGCTAGCGGGAGCTATGAGCAGTTCTTC.

V is TRBV27 and J is TRBJ2-7; 8 bases match TRBD1. The CDR3 is made up of 15 amino acids. CDR1 and CDR2 (germline): MNHEY, SMNVEV (reference sequence). Trimming removed 5 bases from V and 2 bases from J; junction bases left unmatched: 8. For the CDR3, the DNA is TGTGCCAGCAGTCACCGGACAGGGTTTCCCTACGAGCAGTACTTC. Its translation: CASSHRTGFPYEQYF.

This chain's CDR3 is CASSQVEDTEAFF. The CDR3 nucleotides are TGTGCCAGCAGCCAAGTCGAGGACACTGAAGCTTTCTTT. This rearrangement joins TRBV3-1 (or the pseudogene TRBV3-2) to TRBJ1-1; D is unclear. The V gene's germline CDR1 is LGHDT and CDR2 YNNKEL (reference sequence). V lost 1 base, J lost 3 bases, and 6 bases lay in between. The CDR3 extends over 13 amino acids.

This chain links TRBV21-1 with TRBJ1-1; the table's TRBD1 call for D was not verified on the DNA. TRBV21-1 is classified as a pseudogene. This CDR3 is built from 13 residues. This CDR3 reads CASSKSGDTEAFF. The CDR3 DNA reads TGTGCCAGCAGCAAATCAGGGGACACTGAAGCTTTCTTT.

A few counts support this clone. One end of the junction fails to match germline, which may point to a read error. The chain combines TRBV24-1 with TRBJ1-5; TRBD1 aligns across 8 bases. CDR1 and CDR2 (germline): KGHDR, SFDVKD. The CDR3 spans 16 residues. The CDR3 spells CATSRRRRQGATRTYF. The DNA for the CDR3 is TGTGCCACCAGTCGCCGCAGACGGCAGGGGGCGACGAGGACGTATTTT.

The rearrangement uses TRBV27 and TRBJ2-5, with 9 positions matching TRBD1. The germline V gene has CDR1 MNHEY and CDR2 SMNVEV (reference sequence). This CDR3 has 14 residues. J gave up 1 base and V 6 bases, and 3 bases lay outside the gene matches. The DNA for the CDR3 is TGTGCCAGCAGCCCGACAGGGGGCCAAGAGACCCAGTACTTC. It encodes CASSPTGGQETQYF.

The chain couples TRBV28 to TRBJ1-2; D unclear. Germline V gives CDR1 MDHEN, CDR2 SYDVKM. This CDR3 region has 12 residues. Trimming took 11 bases from V and 2 from J, leaving 12 bases between them. Here the CDR3 DNA reads TGTGCCTCCCAAGGAGGGAACTATGGCTACACCTTC. Its protein is CASQGGNYGYTF.

V usage is TRBV10-3 and J usage is TRBJ1-1; D may be TRBD1 (6 bases). The CDR3 runs to 14 residues. The germline CDR1 and CDR2 sequences are ENHRY and SYGVKD. V gave up 4 bases and J gave up 7 bases, with 16 bases separating them. CDR3 DNA: TGTGCCATCAGTGGAATGGGGGCAGGTCATGAAGCTTTCTTT. Translating gives CAISGMGAGHEAFF.

The CDR3 DNA is TGTGCCAGCAGCTGGGCGACAGGGGAAGGCTACACCTTC. This translates into CASSWATGEGYTF. The genes are TRBV5-4 and TRBJ1-2; 8 positions match TRBD1. Germline V gene sequence: CDR1 SGHNT, CDR2 YYREEE (reference sequence). The CDR3 has 13 amino acids. Trimming removed 3 bases from V and 8 bases from J; junction bases left unmatched: 6.

The rearrangement uses TRBV28 and TRBJ2-3, with 9 nucleotides matching TRBD1. This CDR3 contains 17 residues. V trimming: 7 bases; J trimming: 0 bases; junction bases outside the gene matches: 11. Germline V gene lookup returns CDR1 MDHEN and CDR2 SYDVKM. The CDR3 loop reads CASNPLGQGTSTDTQYF. CDR3 coding DNA: TGTGCCAGCAACCCATTAGGACAGGGGACTAGCACAGATACGCAGTATTTT.

The V call is TRBV11-2, the J call TRBJ1-6; D might be TRBD1 (6 bases). This CDR3 has 17 amino acids. V lost 0 bases and J 3 bases, leaving 12 bases between the germline ends. Per germline, CDR1 SGHAT and CDR2 FQNNGV. The CDR3 sequence is CASSLDRQGRYNSPLHF. In nucleotides, the CDR3 is TGTGCCAGCAGCTTAGATCGGCAGGGGCGCTATAATTCACCCCTCCACTTT.

CDR3 DNA sequence: TGTGCCAGCAGCCAATCTCGCAATCAGCCCCAGCATTTT. Its protein product is CASSQSRNQPQHF. The chain links TRBV3-1 (or the pseudogene TRBV3-2) to TRBJ1-5; D remains unclear. V was shortened by 2 bases and J by 2 bases, with 4 bases between the two germline ends. The CDR3 is 13 residues long. Germline V lookup: CDR1 LGHDT, CDR2 YNNKEL (reference sequence).

The V gene is TRBV18, the J gene TRBJ1-1; no definite D call. This CDR3 is 13 amino acids long. V lost 2 bases and J 2 bases, leaving 6 bases between the germline ends. Germline loops: CDR1 KGHSH, CDR2 LQKENI. The CDR3 sequence is CASSPLANTEAFF. CDR3 in DNA: TGTGCCAGCTCACCATTGGCCAACACTGAAGCTTTCTTT.

This chain uses TRBV27 with TRBJ1-6, with 7 positions matching TRBD1. This CDR3 is 14 amino acids long. The germline CDR1 and CDR2 sequences are MNHEY and SMNVEV (reference sequence). V dropped 5 bases and J dropped 8; count of bases not matched to a gene: 6. The CDR3 DNA is TGTGCCAGCAGTCCGACAGGGTACCATTCACCCCTCCACTTT. As protein: CASSPTGYHSPLHF.

This clone was seen a single time. This sample also contains other DNA sequences that code for the same CDR3. J is TRBJ2-7 and V is TRBV28; perhaps TRBD1 as D (7 bases). Germline V gene data show CDR1 as MDHEN and CDR2 as SYDVKM. The CDR3 loop spans 14 amino acids. V was pared by 6 bases and J by 4 bases, with 16 bases between. The CDR3 region has the DNA TGTGCCAGCAGCTTAGGAGGGGGCTCTTACGAGCAGTACTTC. This gives the protein CASSLGGGSYEQYF. Filled out from reference TRBV28 and TRBJ2-7, the complete variable domain reads DVKVTQSSRYLVKRTGEKVFLECVQDMDHENMFWYRQDPGLGLRLIYFSYDVKMKEKGDIPEGYSVSREKKERFSLILESASTNQTSMYLCASSLGGGSYEQYFGPGTRLTVT.

This clone was counted between two and nine times. The V and J genes are TRBV7-2 and TRBJ1-5; a weak D match, TRBD1 (5 bases). The CDR3 length is 15 residues. V lost 6 bases to trimming and J lost 3 bases, with 15 bases between them. Germline CDR1 reads SGHTA; CDR2 reads FQGNSA. The chain's CDR3 is CASSRGGGDNQPQHF. The CDR3 coding sequence is TGTGCCAGCAGTCGCGGGGGAGGGGACAATCAGCCCCAGCATTTT.

The chain uses TRBV2 and TRBJ2-5, with a tentative D call TRBD1 (6 bases). This CDR3 region has 14 residues. Germline lookup yields CDR1 SNHLY and CDR2 FYNNEI. V was cut by 4 bases and J by 2 bases, with 11 bases left in between. CDR3 nucleotides: TGTGCCAGCAGTGCCTCGACAGGTCAAGAGACCCAGTACTTC. It specifies CASSASTGQETQYF.

The chain joins TRBV11-2 to TRBJ1-1; D gene unclear. CDR1 is SGHAT, CDR2 FQNNGV, per germline. V lost 3 bases, J lost 4 bases, and 15 bases lay in between. This CDR3 has 15 amino acids. Here the CDR3 DNA reads TGTGCCAGCAGCTTTAACCCACAGTCAGGCACTGAAGCTTTCTTT. Translation gives CASSFNPQSGTEAFF.

This clone was detected only once. The chain uses TRBV19 and TRBJ2-3, with D possibly being TRBD2 (6 bases). This CDR3 comprises 16 residues. V was cut by 6 bases and J by 8 bases, with 24 bases left in between. Germline V CDR1 and CDR2: LNHDA, SQIVND (reference sequence). CDR3 loop: CASRDLLALSSSTQYF. As DNA, the CDR3 is TGTGCCAGTAGGGATTTACTAGCCCTTTCCTCGTCTACGCAGTATTTT. The full variable domain, completed using reference TRBV19 and TRBJ2-3, is DGGITQSPKYLFRKEGQNVTLSCEQNLNHDAMYWYRQDPGQGLRLIYYSQIVNDFQKGDIAEGYSVSREKKESFPLTVTSAQKNPTAFYLCASRDLLALSSSTQYFGPGTRLTVL.

This clone came up once. The chain links TRBV9 to TRBJ2-1; D might be TRBD1 (5 bases). The CDR3 runs 14 residues. V was cut by 3 bases and J by 15 bases, with 22 bases left in between. CDR1 is SGDLS, CDR2 YYNGEE, per germline. The CDR3 DNA is TGTGCCAGCAGCGCACTTACTCGACAGTCGCGCCCGTTCTTC. Amino acid sequence: CASSALTRQSRPFF. The variable domain in full, completed from reference TRBV9 and TRBJ2-1, reads DSGVTQTPKHLITATGQRVTLRCSPRSGDLSVYWYQQSLDQGLQFLIQYYNGEERAKGNILERFSAQQFPDLHSELNLSSLELGDSALYFCASSALTRQSRPFFGPGTRLTVL.

The V gene is TRBV11-3, the J gene TRBJ1-1; the D is unclear. The CDR3 runs 13 residues. Trimming took off 4 bases at V and 3 bases at J, with 9 bases between the two ends. From germline, CDR1 is SGHNT and CDR2 YENEEA. CDR3 region: CASSSRGDTEAFF. Written as DNA, the CDR3 is TGTGCCAGCAGCTCACGAGGAGACACTGAAGCTTTCTTT.

This clone was seen a single time. This chain uses TRBV19 with TRBJ2-7, with 9 positions matching TRBD1. Germline loops: CDR1 LNHDA, CDR2 SQIVND (reference sequence). This CDR3 contains 14 residues. J lost 6 bases, V lost 4 bases, and 7 bases had no gene match. CDR3 residues: CASSTGTGTFEQYF. The CDR3 region has the DNA TGTGCCAGTAGTACCGGGACAGGGACATTCGAGCAGTACTTC.

The rearrangement joins TRBV28 to TRBJ2-1; 8 nucleotides align to TRBD2. The CDR3 spans 14 residues. Germline CDR1 reads MDHEN; CDR2 reads SYDVKM. The J segment lost 8 bases and the V segment lost 0 bases, leaving 3 bases of the junction unmatched. The DNA of the CDR3 is TGTGCCAGCAGTTTATGGGGCGGGGGGCATGAGCAGTTCTTC. Translated, it gives CASSLWGGGHEQFF.

J is TRBJ2-1 and V is TRBV11-3; D gene ambiguous. The length of the CDR3 is 16 residues. Germline-derived CDR1 and CDR2 are SGHNT and YENEEA. Between the trimmed V and J ends, which lost 5 bases and 3 bases, there was a span of 17 bases. CDR3 DNA sequence: TGTGCCAGCAGCCGAGCAGGCGCAGGTGACTACAATGAGCAGTTCTTC. Encoded protein: CASSRAGAGDYNEQFF.

CDR3: CASSQDDREDYGYTF. The CDR3 nucleotides are TGCGCCAGCAGCCAAGATGACAGGGAGGACTATGGCTACACCTTC. The chain is built from TRBV4-1 and TRBJ1-2, with 7 bases lining up with TRBD1. CDR1 and CDR2 from the germline V gene are MGHRA and YSYEKL. The CDR3 consists of 15 residues. Losses at the gene ends were 0 bases for V and 3 bases for J; bases not matched to a gene: 4.

This clone was seen a few times. The rearrangement joins TRBV11-3 to TRBJ1-1; D gene uncertain. The CDR3 runs 13 residues. Trimming took off 5 bases at V and 1 base at J, with 8 bases between the two ends. CDR1 is SGHNT and CDR2 is YENEEA in the germline V gene. CDR3 protein: CASSVSGNTEAFF. CDR3 coding DNA: TGTGCCAGCAGCGTATCAGGGAACACTGAAGCTTTCTTT.

The chain recombines TRBV6-2 or TRBV6-3 with TRBJ1-1, with D unclear. The CDR3 sequence is 16 residues long. Germline values: CDR1 MNHEY, CDR2 SVGEGT. V was clipped by 5 bases and J by 1 base, with 17 bases between them. DNA of the CDR3: TGTGCCAGCAGTCAAAGGTGGTTTGGGAGGAACACTGAAGCTTTCTTT. Residues: CASSQRWFGRNTEAFF.